This T cell receptor (beta chain) comes out of a study of regulatory T cells in long-lasting Graves disease. The time point is: persistent/refractory GD, antithyroid drugs over 5 years with positive TRAb. RNA extracted from PBMCs served as the sequencing template. Trimming removed 0 bases at V and 4 bases at J, with 13 bases between. The length of the CDR3 is 16 residues. Germline V gene sequence: CDR1 MNHEY, CDR2 SMNVEV (reference sequence). CDR3-region Arm-PCR and iRepertoire HTBI primers produced the TCR beta libraries. One entry per CDR3 protein results from TCRdb running MiXCR on the multiplex PCR reads. The profile shows around 300,000 distinct CDR3 sequences, more than 20% of them singletons.

V usage is TRBV27 and J usage is TRBJ1-3; D gene uncertain. The TCR comes from a female donor with Graves disease. The sample in question was peripheral blood mononuclear cells (PBMCs), obtained when the disease was refractory, from a patient treated with antithyroid drugs. In DNA, the CDR3 is TGTGCCAGCAGTTTATCGCTCAGGCTACAAGGAAACACCATATATTTT. Protein sequence: CASSLSLRLQGNTIYF.